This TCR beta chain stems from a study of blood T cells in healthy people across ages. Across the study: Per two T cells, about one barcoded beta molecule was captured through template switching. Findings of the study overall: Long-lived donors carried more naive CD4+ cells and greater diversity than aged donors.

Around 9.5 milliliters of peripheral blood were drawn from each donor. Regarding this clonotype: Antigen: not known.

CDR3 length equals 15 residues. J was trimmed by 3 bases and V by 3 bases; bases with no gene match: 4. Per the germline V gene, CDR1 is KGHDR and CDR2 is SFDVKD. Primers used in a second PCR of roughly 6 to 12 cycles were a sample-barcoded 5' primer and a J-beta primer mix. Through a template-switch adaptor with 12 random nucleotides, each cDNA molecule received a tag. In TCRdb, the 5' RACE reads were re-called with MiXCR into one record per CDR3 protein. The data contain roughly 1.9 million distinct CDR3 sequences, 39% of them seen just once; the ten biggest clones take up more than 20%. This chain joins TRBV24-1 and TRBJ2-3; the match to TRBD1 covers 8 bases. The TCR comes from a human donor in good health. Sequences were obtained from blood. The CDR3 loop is CATSDAGGATDTQYF. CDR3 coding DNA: TGTGCCACCAGTGATGCAGGGGGCGCGACAGATACGCAGTATTTT.